This TCR beta chain was captured by sequencing in a study of cytotoxic CD8 clonotypes in ibrutinib-treated CLL. The length of the CDR3 is 14 residues. The germline gives CDR1 SGHAT, CDR2 FQDESV (reference sequence). The V end was cut by 3 bases, the J end by 1 base, with 6 bases between. This clone came up a few times. Produced via immunoSEQ multiplex PCR; TCRdb's table is partial and in-frame only. The table lists about 29,000 clones, about three quarters of them singletons. The chain combines TRBV11-1 with TRBJ2-2; maybe TRBD1 (5 bases). The sequence derives from a human donor with chronic lymphocytic leukemia. Material: PBMCs, obtained after 24 months of ibrutinib treatment. CDR3 in amino acids: CASSFTGNTGELFF. The CDR3 DNA follows: TGTGCCAGCAGCTTCACAGGGAACACCGGGGAGCTGTTTTTT. Full variable domain (missing parts from reference TRBV11-1 and TRBJ2-2): EAEVAQSPRYKITEKSQAVAFWCDPISGHATLYWYRQILGQGPELLVQFQDESVVDDSQLPKDRFSAERLKGVDSTLKIQPAELGDSAMYLCASSFTGNTGELFFGEGSRLTVL.